This T cell receptor beta chain is drawn from a study of OX40 agonist ivuxolimab in advanced cancers. Background on the study: The study gave patients intravenous ivuxolimab at 0.01 to 10 mg/kg every 2 weeks. Two patients with cutaneous melanoma and one with hepatocellular carcinoma, three in total, showed partial responses.

Profiling relied on immunoSEQ multiplex PCR, and the TCRdb table lists in-frame clones only, not all of them. The table lists approximately 70,000 clones, under 95% of them singletons. Blood sampling took place at baseline, cycle 4 day 1, and cycle 7 day 1. V lost 3 bases to trimming and J lost 4 bases, with 12 bases between them. CDR3 length equals 14 residues. Germline CDR1 MNHEY, CDR2 SMNVEV (reference sequence). The genes are TRBV27 and TRBJ1-2; tentatively, D is TRBD1 (5 bases). The sequenced sample was CD4+ or CD8+ T cells sorted from blood, obtained in a trial of the OX40 agonist ivuxolimab. This receptor was identified in an adult with an advanced solid tumor such as melanoma, head and neck, liver or kidney cancer. CDR3 DNA sequence: TGTGCCAGCAGTTTCGGCCCAGGGACCTATGGCTACACCTTC. It codes for CASSFGPGTYGYTF.